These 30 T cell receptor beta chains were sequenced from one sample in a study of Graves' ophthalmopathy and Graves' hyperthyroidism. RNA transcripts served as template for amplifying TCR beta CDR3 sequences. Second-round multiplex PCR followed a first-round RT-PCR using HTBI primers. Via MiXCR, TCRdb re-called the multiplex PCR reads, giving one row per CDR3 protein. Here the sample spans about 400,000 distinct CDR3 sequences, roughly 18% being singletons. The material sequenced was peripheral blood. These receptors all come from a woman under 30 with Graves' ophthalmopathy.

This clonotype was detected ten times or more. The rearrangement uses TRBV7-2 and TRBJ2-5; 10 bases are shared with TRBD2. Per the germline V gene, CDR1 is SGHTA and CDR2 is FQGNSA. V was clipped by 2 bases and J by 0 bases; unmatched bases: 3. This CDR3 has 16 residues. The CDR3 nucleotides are TGTGCCAGCAGCTTACGGCTAGCGGGGGACCAAGAGACCCAGTACTTC. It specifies CASSLRLAGDQETQYF. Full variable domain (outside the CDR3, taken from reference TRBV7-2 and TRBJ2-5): GAGVSQSPSNKVTEKGKDVELRCDPISGHTALYWYRQSLGQGLEFLIYFQGNSAPDKSGLPSDRFSAERTGGSVSTLTIQRTQQEDSAVYLCASSLRLAGDQETQYFGPGTRLLVL.

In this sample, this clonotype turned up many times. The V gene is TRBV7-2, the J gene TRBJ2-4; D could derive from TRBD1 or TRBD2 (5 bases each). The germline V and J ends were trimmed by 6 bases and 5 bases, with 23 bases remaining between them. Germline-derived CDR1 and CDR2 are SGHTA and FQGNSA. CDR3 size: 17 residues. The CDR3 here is CASSHTPGTERENIQYF. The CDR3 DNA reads TGTGCCAGCAGTCACACCCCCGGGACCGAGAGAGAAAACATTCAGTACTTC.

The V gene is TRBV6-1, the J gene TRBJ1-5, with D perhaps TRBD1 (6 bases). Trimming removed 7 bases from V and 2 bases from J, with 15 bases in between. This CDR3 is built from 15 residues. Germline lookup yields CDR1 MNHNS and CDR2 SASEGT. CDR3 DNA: TGTGCCAGCAACAGGGACCTCTGGGGCAATCAGCCCCAGCATTTT. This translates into CASNRDLWGNQPQHF.

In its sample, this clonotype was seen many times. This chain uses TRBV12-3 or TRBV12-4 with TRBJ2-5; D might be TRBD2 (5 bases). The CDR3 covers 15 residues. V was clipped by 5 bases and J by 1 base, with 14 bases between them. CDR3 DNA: TGTGCCAGCAGTCCTCCTACTAGAGCCCAAGAGACCCAGTACTTC. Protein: CASSPPTRAQETQYF.

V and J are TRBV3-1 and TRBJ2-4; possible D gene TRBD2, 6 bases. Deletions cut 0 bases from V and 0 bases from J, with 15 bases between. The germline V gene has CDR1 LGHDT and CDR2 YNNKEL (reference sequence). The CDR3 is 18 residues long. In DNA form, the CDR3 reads TGTGCCAGCAGCCAAGATGCGGGTAGCGGAATAGCCAAAAACATTCAGTACTTC. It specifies CASSQDAGSGIAKNIQYF.

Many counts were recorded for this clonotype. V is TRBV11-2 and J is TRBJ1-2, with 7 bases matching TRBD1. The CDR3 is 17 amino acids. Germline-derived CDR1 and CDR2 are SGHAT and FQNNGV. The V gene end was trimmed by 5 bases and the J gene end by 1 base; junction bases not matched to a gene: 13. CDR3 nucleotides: TGTGCCAGCAGCCGCCGGGACAGTGAGACAAATAACTATGGCTACACCTTC. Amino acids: CASSRRDSETNNYGYTF.

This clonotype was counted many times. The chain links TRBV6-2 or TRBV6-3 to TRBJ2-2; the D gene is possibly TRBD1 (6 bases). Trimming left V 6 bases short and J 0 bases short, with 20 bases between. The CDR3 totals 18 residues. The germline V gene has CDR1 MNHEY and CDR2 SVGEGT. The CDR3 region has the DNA TGTGCCAGCAGCCCCTTAAATCAGGGGAAACCGAACACCGGGGAGCTGTTTTTT. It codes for CASSPLNQGKPNTGELFF.

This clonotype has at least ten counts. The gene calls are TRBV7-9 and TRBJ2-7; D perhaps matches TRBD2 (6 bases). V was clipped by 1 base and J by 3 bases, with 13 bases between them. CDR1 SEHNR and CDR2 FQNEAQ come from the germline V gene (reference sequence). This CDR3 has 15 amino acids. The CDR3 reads CASSLEGSGFYEQYF. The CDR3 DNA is TGTGCCAGCAGCTTAGAGGGTAGCGGATTCTACGAGCAGTACTTC.

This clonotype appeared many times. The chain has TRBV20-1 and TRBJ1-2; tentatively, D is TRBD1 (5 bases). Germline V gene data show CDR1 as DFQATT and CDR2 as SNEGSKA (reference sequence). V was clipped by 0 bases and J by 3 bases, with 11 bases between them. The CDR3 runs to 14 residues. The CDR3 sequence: CSARERGEDYGYTF. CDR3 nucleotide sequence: TGCAGTGCTAGAGAGAGGGGAGAGGACTATGGCTACACCTTC.

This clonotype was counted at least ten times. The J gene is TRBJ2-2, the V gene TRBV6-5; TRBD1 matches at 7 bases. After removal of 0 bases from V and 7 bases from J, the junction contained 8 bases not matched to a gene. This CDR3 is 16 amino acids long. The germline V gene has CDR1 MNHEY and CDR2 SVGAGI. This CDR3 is CASSYSVTGLVGELFF. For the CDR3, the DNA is TGTGCCAGCAGTTACTCGGTGACAGGGCTGGTCGGGGAGCTGTTTTTT.

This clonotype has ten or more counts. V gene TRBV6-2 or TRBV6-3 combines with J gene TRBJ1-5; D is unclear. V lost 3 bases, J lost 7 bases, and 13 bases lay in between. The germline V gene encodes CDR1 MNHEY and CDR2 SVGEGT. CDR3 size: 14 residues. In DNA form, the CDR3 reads TGTGCCAGCAGTTATGGACGGGGAAGGCAGCCCCAGCATTTT. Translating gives CASSYGRGRQPQHF.

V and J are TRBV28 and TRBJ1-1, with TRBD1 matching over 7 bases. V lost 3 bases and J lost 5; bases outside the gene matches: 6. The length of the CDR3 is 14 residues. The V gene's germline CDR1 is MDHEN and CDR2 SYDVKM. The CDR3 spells CASSFRGIGTEAFF. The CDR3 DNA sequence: TGTGCCAGCAGTTTCAGGGGGATAGGGACTGAAGCTTTCTTT. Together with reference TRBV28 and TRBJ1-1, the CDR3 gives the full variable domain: DVKVTQSSRYLVKRTGEKVFLECVQDMDHENMFWYRQDPGLGLRLIYFSYDVKMKEKGDIPEGYSVSREKKERFSLILESASTNQTSMYLCASSFRGIGTEAFFGQGTRLTVV.

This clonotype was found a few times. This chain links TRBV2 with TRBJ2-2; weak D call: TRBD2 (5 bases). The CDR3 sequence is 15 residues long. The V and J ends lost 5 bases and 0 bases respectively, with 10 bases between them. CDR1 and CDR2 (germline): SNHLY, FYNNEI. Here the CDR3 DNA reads TGTGCCAGCAGTCCGGGGTTCGCGAACACCGGGGAGCTGTTTTTT. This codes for CASSPGFANTGELFF.

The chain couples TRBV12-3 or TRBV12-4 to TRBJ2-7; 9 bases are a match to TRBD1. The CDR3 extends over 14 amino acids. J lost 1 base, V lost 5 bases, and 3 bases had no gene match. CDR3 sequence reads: CASSNDRGSYEQYF. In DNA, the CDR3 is TGTGCCAGCAGTAATGACAGGGGGTCCTACGAGCAGTACTTC.

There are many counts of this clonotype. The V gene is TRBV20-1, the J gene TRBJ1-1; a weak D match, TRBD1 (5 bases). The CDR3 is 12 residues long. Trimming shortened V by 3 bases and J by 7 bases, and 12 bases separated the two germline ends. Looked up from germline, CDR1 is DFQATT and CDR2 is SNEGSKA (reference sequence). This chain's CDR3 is CSASGGGYEAFF. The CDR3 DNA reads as TGCAGTGCTAGTGGGGGTGGTTATGAAGCTTTCTTT.

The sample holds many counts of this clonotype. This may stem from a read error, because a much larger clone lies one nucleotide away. This CDR3 reads CASTASNNQPQHF. The CDR3 DNA follows: TGTGCCAGCACGGCGAGTAACAATCAGCCCCAGCATTTT. V usage is TRBV12-3 or TRBV12-4 and J usage is TRBJ1-5; D gene uncertain. V lost 7 bases, J lost 3 bases, and 10 bases lay in between. CDR3 length: 13 amino acids.

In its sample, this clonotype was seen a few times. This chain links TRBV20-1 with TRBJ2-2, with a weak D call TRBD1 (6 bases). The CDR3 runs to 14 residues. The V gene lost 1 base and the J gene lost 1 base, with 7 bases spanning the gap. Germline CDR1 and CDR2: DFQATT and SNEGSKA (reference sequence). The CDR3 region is CSARVGGNTGELFF. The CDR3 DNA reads TGCAGTGCTAGAGTAGGGGGGAACACCGGGGAGCTGTTTTTT.

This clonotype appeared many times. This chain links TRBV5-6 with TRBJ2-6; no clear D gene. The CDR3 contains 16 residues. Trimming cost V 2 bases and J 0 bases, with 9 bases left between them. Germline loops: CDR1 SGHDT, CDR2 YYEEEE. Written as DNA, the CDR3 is TGTGCCAGCAGCTTTGGGCAGAGCTCTGGGGCCAACGTCCTGACTTTC. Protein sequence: CASSFGQSSGANVLTF. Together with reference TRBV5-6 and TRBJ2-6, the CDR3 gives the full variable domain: DAGVTQSPTHLIKTRGQQVTLRCSPKSGHDTVSWYQQALGQGPQFIFQYYEEEERQRGNFPDRFSGHQFPNYSSELNVNALLLGDSALYLCASSFGQSSGANVLTFGAGSRLTVL.

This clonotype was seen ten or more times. DNA for the CDR3: TGTGCCAGCAGTGCCGCCACGGGACCCTCCTACGAGCAGTACTTC. Translating gives CASSAATGPSYEQYF. The chain is built from TRBV6-1 and TRBJ2-7, with D perhaps TRBD1 or TRBD2 (5 bases each). The CDR3 spans 15 residues. Germline V CDR1 and CDR2: MNHNS, SASEGT. V was cut by 4 bases and J by 0 bases, with 13 bases left in between.

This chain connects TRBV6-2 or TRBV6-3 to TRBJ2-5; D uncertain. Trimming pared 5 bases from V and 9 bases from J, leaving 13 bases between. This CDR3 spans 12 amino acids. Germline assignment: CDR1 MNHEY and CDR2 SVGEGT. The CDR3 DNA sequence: TGTGCCAGCAGTCTGCAGCCATGGGCCCAGTACTTC. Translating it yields CASSLQPWAQYF.

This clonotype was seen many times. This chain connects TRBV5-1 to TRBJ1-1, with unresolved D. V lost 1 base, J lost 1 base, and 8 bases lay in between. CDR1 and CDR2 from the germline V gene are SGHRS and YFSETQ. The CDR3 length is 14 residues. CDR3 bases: TGCGCCAGCAGCTTGAACCCAAAGAACACTGAAGCTTTCTTT. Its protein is CASSLNPKNTEAFF.

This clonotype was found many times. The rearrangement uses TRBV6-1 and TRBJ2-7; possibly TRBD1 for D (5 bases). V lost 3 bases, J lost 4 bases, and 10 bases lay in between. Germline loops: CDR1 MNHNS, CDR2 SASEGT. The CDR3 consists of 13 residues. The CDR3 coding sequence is TGTGCCAGCAGTGAGCGACAGTTGTACGAGCAGTACTTC. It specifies CASSERQLYEQYF.

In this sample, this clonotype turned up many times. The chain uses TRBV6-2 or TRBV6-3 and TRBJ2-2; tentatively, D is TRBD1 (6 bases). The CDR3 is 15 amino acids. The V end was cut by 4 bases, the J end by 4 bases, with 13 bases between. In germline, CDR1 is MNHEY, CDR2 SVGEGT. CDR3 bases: TGTGCCAGCAGTTTCGCAGGGGAAGCCACCGGGGAGCTGTTTTTT. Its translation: CASSFAGEATGELFF.

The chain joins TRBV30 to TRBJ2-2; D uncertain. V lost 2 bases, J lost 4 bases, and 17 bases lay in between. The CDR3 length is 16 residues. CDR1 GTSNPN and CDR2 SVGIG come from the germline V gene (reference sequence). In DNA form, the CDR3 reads TGTGCCTGGAGTACCTTGCGAAGGGCCTTCACCGGGGAGCTGTTTTTT. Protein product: CAWSTLRRAFTGELFF.

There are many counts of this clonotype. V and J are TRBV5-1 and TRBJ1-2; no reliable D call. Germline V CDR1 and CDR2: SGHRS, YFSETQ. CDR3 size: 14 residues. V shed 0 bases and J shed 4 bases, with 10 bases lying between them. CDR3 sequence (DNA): TGCGCCAGCAGCTTGGGGACGGAATTCTATGGCTACACCTTC. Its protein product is CASSLGTEFYGYTF.

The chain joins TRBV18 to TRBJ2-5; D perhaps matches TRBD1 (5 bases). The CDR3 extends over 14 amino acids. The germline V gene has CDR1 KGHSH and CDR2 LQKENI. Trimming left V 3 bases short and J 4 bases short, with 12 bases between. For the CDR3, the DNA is TGTGCCAGCTCACCCTCGAGGCAGGGAGAGACCCAGTACTTC. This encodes CASSPSRQGETQYF.

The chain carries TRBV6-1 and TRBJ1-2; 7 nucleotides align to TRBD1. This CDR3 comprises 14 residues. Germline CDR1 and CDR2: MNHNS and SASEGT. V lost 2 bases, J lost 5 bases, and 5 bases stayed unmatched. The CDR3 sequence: CASSEQGGGYGYTF. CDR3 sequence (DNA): TGTGCCAGCAGTGAACAAGGGGGCGGGTATGGCTACACCTTC.

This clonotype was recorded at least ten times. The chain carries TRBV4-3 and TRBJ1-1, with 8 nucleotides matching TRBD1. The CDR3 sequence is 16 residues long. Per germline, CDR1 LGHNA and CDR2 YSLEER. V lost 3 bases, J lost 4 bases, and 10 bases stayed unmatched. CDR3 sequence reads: CASSHRQGTPATEAFF. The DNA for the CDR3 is TGCGCCAGCAGCCATCGACAGGGGACCCCGGCCACTGAAGCTTTCTTT.

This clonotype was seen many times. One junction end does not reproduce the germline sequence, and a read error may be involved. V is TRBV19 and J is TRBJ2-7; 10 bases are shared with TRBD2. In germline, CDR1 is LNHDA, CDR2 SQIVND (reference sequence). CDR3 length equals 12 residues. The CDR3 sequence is CASTRLAGVMDF. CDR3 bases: TGTGCCAGTACTCGGCTAGCGGGAGTCATGGACTTC.

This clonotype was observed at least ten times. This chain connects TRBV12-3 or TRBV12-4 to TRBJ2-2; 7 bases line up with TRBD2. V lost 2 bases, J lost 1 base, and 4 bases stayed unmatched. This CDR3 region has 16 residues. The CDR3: CASSLFASGNTGELFF. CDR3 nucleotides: TGTGCCAGCAGTTTATTTGCTAGCGGGAACACCGGGGAGCTGTTTTTT.